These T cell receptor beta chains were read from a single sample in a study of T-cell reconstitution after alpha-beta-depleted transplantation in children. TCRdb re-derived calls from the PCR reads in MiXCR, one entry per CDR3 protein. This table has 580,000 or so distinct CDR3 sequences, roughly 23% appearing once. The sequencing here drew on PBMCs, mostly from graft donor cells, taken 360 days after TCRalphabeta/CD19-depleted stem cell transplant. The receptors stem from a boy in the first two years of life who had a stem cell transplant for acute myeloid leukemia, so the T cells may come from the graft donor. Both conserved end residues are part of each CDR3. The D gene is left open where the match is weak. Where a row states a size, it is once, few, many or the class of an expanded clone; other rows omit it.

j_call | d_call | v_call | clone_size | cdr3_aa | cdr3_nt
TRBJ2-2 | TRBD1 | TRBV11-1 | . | CASSHQSNRDRGTGELFF | TGTGCCAGCAGCCACCAATCCAACCGGGACAGGGGCACCGGGGAGCTGTTTTTT
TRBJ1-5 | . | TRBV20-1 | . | CSASPDPSNQPQHF | TGCAGTGCTAGCCCCGACCCTAGCAATCAGCCCCAGCATTTT
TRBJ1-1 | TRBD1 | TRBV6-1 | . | CASSLARGQVSKAFF | TGTGCCAGCAGCCTAGCCCGTGGACAGGTCTCTAAAGCTTTCTTT
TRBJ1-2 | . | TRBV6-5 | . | CASSYDPVGWHGYTF | TGTGCCAGCAGTTACGACCCAGTGGGGTGGCATGGCTACACCTTC
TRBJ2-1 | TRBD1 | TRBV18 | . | CASSPDRGEFF | TGTGCCAGCTCACCGGACAGGGGGGAGTTCTTC
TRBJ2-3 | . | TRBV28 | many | CASRSRGKRGPSDTQYF | TGTGCCAGCAGGAGCAGGGGGAAGCGGGGGCCCTCAGATACGCAGTATTTT
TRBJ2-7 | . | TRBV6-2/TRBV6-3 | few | CASTPGFGYEQYF | TGTGCCAGCACTCCCGGTTTCGGTTACGAGCAGTACTTC
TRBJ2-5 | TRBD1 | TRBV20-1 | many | CSARRQGVQETQYF | TGCAGTGCTCGCCGACAGGGCGTCCAAGAGACCCAGTACTTC
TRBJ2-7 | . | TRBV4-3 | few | CASSQDVAGGWLQYF | TGCGCCAGCAGCCAAGATGTGGCAGGGGGGTGGCTGCAGTACTTC
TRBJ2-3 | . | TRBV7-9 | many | CATEGGRGDTQYF | TGTGCCACAGAGGGAGGACGGGGAGATACGCAGTATTTT
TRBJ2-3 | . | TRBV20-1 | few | CSARGDGGHTDTQYF | TGCAGTGCTAGAGGGGACGGGGGGCACACAGATACGCAGTATTTT
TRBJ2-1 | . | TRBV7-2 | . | CASSLAPGAHEQFF | TGTGCCAGCAGCTTAGCCCCGGGGGCCCATGAGCAGTTCTTC
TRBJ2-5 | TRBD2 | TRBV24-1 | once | CATSDPGLGGDETQYF | TGTGCCACCAGTGACCCGGGACTAGGAGGGGATGAGACCCAGTACTTC
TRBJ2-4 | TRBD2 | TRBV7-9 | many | CASSLASGGTKNIQYF | TGTGCCAGCAGCTTAGCTAGCGGGGGGACCAAAAACATTCAGTACTTC
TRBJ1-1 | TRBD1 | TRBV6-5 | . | CASSFRTGGLNTEAFF | TGTGCCAGCAGTTTTCGGACAGGGGGCTTGAACACTGAAGCTTTCTTT